A single sample is the source of the 2 T cell receptor beta chains below, sequenced in a study of blood T cell repertoires in COVID-19. Produced via immunoSEQ multiplex PCR; TCRdb's table is partial and in-frame only. The sample includes approximately 160,000 clones, around four fifths of them seen just once. The specimen sequenced was peripheral blood. These receptors were taken from a man in his 70s with acute or convalescent COVID-19.

This clone was picked up a small number of times. The V and J genes are TRBV7-8 and TRBJ2-2; D might be TRBD1 or TRBD2, each matching 5 bases. Germline lookup yields CDR1 SGHVS and CDR2 FQNEAQ. The V end lost 5 bases, the J end lost 2 bases, and 12 bases lay between the germline ends. The CDR3 has 15 amino acids. The CDR3 is CASSRGRVNTGELFF. CDR3 DNA: TGTGCCAGCAGCCGGGGCAGGGTCAACACCGGGGAGCTGTTTTTT.

The chain has TRBV3-1 (or the pseudogene TRBV3-2) and TRBJ1-1; the D is unclear. Germline lookup yields CDR1 LGHDT and CDR2 YNNKEL (reference sequence). V shed 5 bases and J shed 3 bases, with 10 bases lying between them. The CDR3 runs 13 residues. The CDR3 DNA is TGTGCCAGCAGCGCCCGGGAATACACTGAAGCTTTCTTT. It translates to CASSAREYTEAFF.